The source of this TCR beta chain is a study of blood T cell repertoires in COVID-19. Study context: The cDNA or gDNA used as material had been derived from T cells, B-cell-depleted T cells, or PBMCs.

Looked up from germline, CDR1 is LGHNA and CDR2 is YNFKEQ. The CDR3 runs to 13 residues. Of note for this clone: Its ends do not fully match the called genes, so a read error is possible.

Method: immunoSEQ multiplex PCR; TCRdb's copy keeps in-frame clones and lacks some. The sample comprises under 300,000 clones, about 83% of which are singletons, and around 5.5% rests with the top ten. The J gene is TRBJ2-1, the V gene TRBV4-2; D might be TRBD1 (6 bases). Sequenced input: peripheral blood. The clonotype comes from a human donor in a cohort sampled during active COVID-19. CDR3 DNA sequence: TGTGCCAGCGGCCAAACAGGGAACAATGAGCAGTTCTTC. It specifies CASGQTGNNEQFF.